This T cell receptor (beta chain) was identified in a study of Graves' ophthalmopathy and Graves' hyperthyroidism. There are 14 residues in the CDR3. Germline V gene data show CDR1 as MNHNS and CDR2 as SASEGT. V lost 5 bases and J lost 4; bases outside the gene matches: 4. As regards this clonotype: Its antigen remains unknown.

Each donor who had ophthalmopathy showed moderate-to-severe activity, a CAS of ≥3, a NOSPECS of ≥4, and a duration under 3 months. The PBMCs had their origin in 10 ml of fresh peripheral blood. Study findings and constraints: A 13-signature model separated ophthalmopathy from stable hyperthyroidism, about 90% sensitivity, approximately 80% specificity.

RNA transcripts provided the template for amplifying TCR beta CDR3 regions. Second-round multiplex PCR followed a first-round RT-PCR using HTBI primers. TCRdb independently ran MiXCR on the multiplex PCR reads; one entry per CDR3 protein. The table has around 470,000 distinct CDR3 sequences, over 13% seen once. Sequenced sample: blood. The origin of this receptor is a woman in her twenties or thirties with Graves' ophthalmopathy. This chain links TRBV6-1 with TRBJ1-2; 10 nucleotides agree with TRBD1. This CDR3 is CASSTRQGAYGYTF. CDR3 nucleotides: TGTGCCAGCAGTACCAGACAGGGGGCCTATGGCTACACCTTC.